The sequence of this TCR beta chain was determined in a study of blood T cell repertoires in COVID-19. Overall study: Collection of acute and convalescent COVID-19 samples took place in the United States, Italy and Spain. PBMCs, B-cell-depleted T cells, or T cells were the source of the cDNA or gDNA that made up the material.

Per the study methods: From reference gene primer amplification, estimates of nucleated cell counts were derived. This table comes from immunoSEQ multiplex PCR, and its TCRdb copy is limited to in-frame clones, with some not included. For V, J and clone size, that table is used; D and trimming come from the DNA. The sample comprises some 250,000 clones, around 88% of which are singletons, and around 2.8% rests with the top ten. V dropped 0 bases and J dropped 4 bases, with 13 bases sitting between them. The germline CDR1 and CDR2 sequences are MGHRA and YSYEKL. The CDR3 sequence is 15 residues long. This receptor was taken from a woman younger than 45 who had recovered from COVID-19. Sequencing used peripheral blood. The rearrangement joins TRBV4-1 to TRBJ2-7, with no clear D. For the CDR3, the DNA is TGCGCCAGCAGCCAAGAGGCAGGCAGGCCGTACGAGCAGTACTTC. It yields the protein CASSQEAGRPYEQYF.